This T cell receptor beta chain was sequenced for a study of T cells in Graves' hyperthyroidism and ophthalmopathy (dated by TCRdb to 2018 to 2020). About the investigation overall: Peripheral blood samples were taken at initial diagnosis, before any treatment was given. Once sampling was done, hyperthyroidism patients were given methimazole at a starting dose of 30 mg daily, whereas ophthalmopathy patients were given high-dose intravenous methylprednisolone. The approximately 95 discovery patients were divided at random into training and test sets in a 7:3 ratio. Whether ophthalmopathy could be predicted prospectively was tested in an independent validation cohort made up of roughly 20 hyperthyroidism patients plus 17 patients who later progressed to ophthalmopathy. The study also compared thyroid tissue and blood T-cell repertoires from several Graves' hyperthyroidism patients. TCR V-J signatures able to tell the groups apart were searched for in a discovery cohort of 90 to 100 patients, of whom roughly 42 had Graves' ophthalmopathy and some 60 had stable Graves' hyperthyroidism. The paper reports TCR Vbeta CDR3 sequencing of more than 120 peripheral blood samples: 43 ophthalmopathy, approximately 74 hyperthyroidism and about 17 progressor patients. The research as a whole found: A model built on a 13 V-J signature distinguished ophthalmopathy from stable hyperthyroidism, reaching 85% to 90% sensitivity and 81.08% specificity in cross-validation and 80%/75% in testing. Blood samples also contained most of the expanded thyroid clonotypes (frequency above 0.001), which suggests that blood repertoires may reflect thyroid immune responses. In validation, progression to ophthalmopathy was predicted by the model with 65% to 71% sensitivity and around 75% specificity, a median of approximately 7.1 months before onset. Sample size was not statistically predetermined, and investigators were not blinded to group allocation.

This clonotype appeared many times. No cognate antigen has been identified for it. The record has no base qualities; no much larger clone is one base away. A patient counted as having stable Graves' hyperthyroidism if no progression to ophthalmopathy occurred over 18 months of follow-up. Hyperthyroidism patients were aged 18 to 65 years and newly diagnosed, with disease duration of less than 2 months. Exclusion was applied to patients with uncontrolled infections, other autoimmune diseases, pregnancy or lactation. Clinical symptoms, serum thyroxine and TRAb, thyroid ultrasound, and orbital computed tomography formed the basis for the diagnoses. Ficoll-Paque density gradient centrifugation was used to isolate PBMCs from 8 to 10 ml of fresh peripheral blood. Total RNA was extracted using Trizol reagent, and RNA quality was assessed on an Agilent 2100 Bioanalyzer. Amplification of TCR beta CDR3 regions was carried out from RNA transcripts. The TCR CDR3 was subjected to a first round of RT-PCR using the HTBI primer set and the Qiagen OneStep RT-PCR kit. The libraries were constructed in a second round of multiplex PCR and then size-selected and purified. Sequencing of the libraries was done on an Illumina HiSeq2000 using paired-end 100 bp reads. The authors' pipeline ran thus. SOAPnuke was used to process the raw data, with reads discarded if the reads contained adapters or uncalled bases, had a mean Phred below 15, or lacked an exact constant-primer or identifier match. High-quality paired reads were merged using COPE v1.2.5, and each unique nucleotide sequence was defined as a clonotype. MiTCR v1.1 was used to align the clonotypes against IMGT TRBV, TRBD and TRBJ reference segments. Analysis was restricted to V-J combinations with a frequency above 0.0001, which covered 99.2% of repertoires. A TCS score was defined as the ratio between F50 (clonal expansion) and ExV (chaos), using BLOSUM62-based TCRdist between CDR3 peptides within each V-J. Welch's t-statistics and random forest reduced 500 to 550 V-J features to roughly 13, which were used in a naive Bayes classifier (R e1071). In-frame beta chains were kept once TCRdb had trimmed the public reads at Q25 with fastp and called clones with MiXCR. Rows are combined by CDR3 protein, so each entry shows the most common genes and DNA. TCRdb's processing, not the study's, gives the V and J calls here. For this sample there are about 700,000 distinct CDR3 sequences; 14% appear just once. Roughly 10% of the sample is taken by the ten largest.

This TCR was recovered from a woman between 18 and 29 years old with Graves' hyperthyroidism. Sequencing was done on a sample of blood.

The CDR3 protein: CASSQAPNEQYF. The DNA reads TGTGCCAGCAGCCAAGCCCCGAACGAGCAGTACTTC. The sequence links TRBV3-1 to TRBJ2-7; too little of a D gene remains to name it. V is pared back by 1 base and J by 5 bases, with 6 bases lying between the germline termini. CDR1 and CDR2 are read off the germline V gene (reference sequence) as LGHDT and YNNKEL. Counted from cysteine to phenylalanine, this CDR3 has 12 amino acids. Here the CDR3 DNA is all that survives: 36 bases in frame from base 1.